One sample yielded the 16 T cell receptor beta chains listed below, sequenced in a study of early T cells in non-severe SARS-CoV-2 infection. TCRdb used MiXCR to reprocess the 5' RACE reads, holding one entry per CDR3 protein. Found here are fewer than 100,000 distinct CDR3 sequences, about 16% of them singletons; the top ten hold 2.9%. Source material: whole blood. The source of these receptors is an adult who was a healthcare worker with PCR-confirmed SARS-CoV-2 infection or an uninfected control (not recorded which).

This clonotype showed up just a few times. The gene calls are TRBV7-9 and TRBJ1-1; TRBD1 might be the D (5 bases). The germline V and J ends were trimmed by 3 bases and 1 base, with 9 bases remaining between them. The CDR3 extends over 14 amino acids. CDR1 and CDR2 (germline): SEHNR, FQNEAQ (reference sequence). CDR3 bases: TGTGCCAGCAGCTTTGGGGCATCGAACACTGAAGCTTTCTTT. It codes for CASSFGASNTEAFF.

This chain links TRBV7-2 with TRBJ1-1, with D uncertain. CDR1 and CDR2 (germline): SGHTA, FQGNSA. V was trimmed by 2 bases and J by 6 bases, leaving 7 bases between them. This CDR3 comprises 12 residues. For the CDR3, the DNA is TGTGCCAGCAGCTTACTTCCCCCTGAAGCTTTCTTT. Amino acid sequence: CASSLLPPEAFF.

This clonotype was seen a handful of times. The V gene is TRBV2, the J gene TRBJ2-7; D is unresolved. V was shortened by 2 bases and J by 7 bases, with 15 bases between the two germline ends. The CDR3 is 14 amino acids. CDR1 is SNHLY and CDR2 is FYNNEI in the germline V gene. DNA for the CDR3: TGTGCCAGCAGTGAACCCATTAGTTCCCGGGAGCAGTACTTC. This codes for CASSEPISSREQYF. Drawing the rest from reference TRBV2 and TRBJ2-7, the complete variable domain is EPEVTQTPSHQVTQMGQEVILRCVPISNHLYFYWYRQILGQKVEFLVSFYNNEISEKSEIFDDQFSVERPDGSNFTLKIRSTKLEDSAMYFCASSEPISSREQYFGPGTRLTVT.

The rearrangement uses TRBV7-9 and TRBJ2-1, with 12 bases lining up with TRBD2. The CDR3 sequence is 15 residues long. Per germline, CDR1 SEHNR and CDR2 FQNEAQ (reference sequence). Unmatched junction bases numbered 6, after V lost 4 bases and J lost 8 bases. CDR3 sequence: CASSSTSGGSDEQFF. CDR3 bases: TGTGCCAGCAGCTCCACTAGCGGGGGGTCGGATGAGCAGTTCTTC.

This clonotype was counted many times. CDR3 coding DNA: TGTGCCAGCGGGGATCGGGCTTCAGATACGCAGTATTTT. It encodes CASGDRASDTQYF. V usage is TRBV12-3 or TRBV12-4 and J usage is TRBJ2-3; no definite D call. CDR3 length: 13 amino acids. V was shortened by 8 bases and J by 4 bases, with 13 bases between the two germline ends.

In its sample, this clonotype was seen a few times. The V and J genes are TRBV7-9 and TRBJ2-1; 10 nucleotides agree with TRBD1. In germline, CDR1 is SEHNR, CDR2 FQNEAQ (reference sequence). After removal of 3 bases from V and 8 bases from J, the junction contained 7 bases not matched to a gene. The CDR3 sequence is 15 residues long. In nucleotides, the CDR3 is TGTGCCAGCAGCTTTGGGACAGGGGAAGCAGATGAGCAGTTCTTC. It translates to CASSFGTGEADEQFF.

This clonotype was picked up a small number of times. V usage is TRBV20-1 and J usage is TRBJ2-3, with D perhaps TRBD1 (5 bases). Per the germline V gene, CDR1 is DFQATT and CDR2 is SNEGSKA (reference sequence). The CDR3 is 15 amino acids. V was clipped by 0 bases and J by 0 bases, with 10 bases between them. This chain's CDR3 is CSARDGAHSTDTQYF. The CDR3 bases are TGCAGTGCTAGAGATGGGGCGCATAGCACAGATACGCAGTATTTT.

The chain recombines TRBV7-9 with TRBJ1-1; D is uncertain. Trimming removed 1 base from V and 11 bases from J, with 14 bases in between. CDR1 and CDR2 from the germline V gene are SEHNR and FQNEAQ (reference sequence). The CDR3 runs to 13 residues. The CDR3 loop is CASSLDPSPGAFF. The CDR3 DNA is TGTGCCAGCAGCTTAGATCCAAGCCCTGGGGCTTTCTTT.

V is TRBV20-1 and J is TRBJ1-5; weak D call: TRBD1 (5 bases). Germline V gene sequence: CDR1 DFQATT, CDR2 SNEGSKA (reference sequence). The CDR3 sequence is 14 residues long. Trimming removed 2 bases at V and 1 base at J, with 9 bases between. The CDR3 here is CSARRGVSNQPQHF. CDR3 DNA: TGCAGTGCTAGAAGGGGCGTCAGCAATCAGCCCCAGCATTTT.

The sample holds a few counts of this clonotype. The V gene is TRBV14, the J gene TRBJ2-1; no reliable D call. The CDR3 runs to 14 residues. Germline CDR1 reads SGHDN; CDR2 reads FVKESK. With 4 bases removed from V and 13 bases from J, the gap between germline ends came to 20 bases. In DNA form, the CDR3 reads TGTGCCAGCAGCCCGCCTGGATCTGCATTACTCCAGTTCTTC. Its protein product is CASSPPGSALLQFF.

This clonotype occurred once. The chain combines TRBV3-1 with TRBJ2-7; D is possibly TRBD2 (6 bases). V lost 8 bases and J 0 bases, leaving 11 bases between the germline ends. Germline V lookup: CDR1 LGHDT, CDR2 YNNKEL (reference sequence). This CDR3 region has 13 residues. As DNA, the CDR3 is TGTGCCAGCCGGAGGGGCTTCTCCTACGAGCAGTACTTC. It is translated as CASRRGFSYEQYF.

This chain links TRBV21-1 with TRBJ2-7; the DNA was not used to check the table's D call, TRBD1. TRBV21-1 is labeled a pseudogene. The CDR3 contains 15 residues. The CDR3: CASGVGGPPLYEQYF. The CDR3, as DNA: TGTGCCAGCGGGGTTGGGGGACCACCCCTTTACGAGCAGTACTTC.

This chain connects TRBV29-1 to TRBJ2-5, with TRBD2 as a possible D gene (5 bases). Trimming cost V 5 bases and J 3 bases, with 7 bases left between them. CDR3 length: 11 residues. CDR1 is SQVTM and CDR2 is ANQGSEA in the germline V gene. This chain's CDR3 is CSVLREETQYF. CDR3 in DNA: TGCAGCGTTTTGAGGGAAGAGACCCAGTACTTC.

This clonotype has a handful of counts. The V gene is TRBV12-3 or TRBV12-4, the J gene TRBJ2-1; D may be TRBD1 (6 bases). The CDR3 is 14 residues long. The V end lost 2 bases, the J end lost 7 bases, and 12 bases lay between the germline ends. This CDR3 reads CASSLWVTGNEQFF. In DNA form, the CDR3 reads TGTGCCAGCAGTTTATGGGTCACAGGGAATGAGCAGTTCTTC.

This clonotype was seen a few times. The CDR3 nucleotides are TGTGCCACCAGCAGACCGTCGGTCTACAATGAGCAGTTCTTC. This encodes CATSRPSVYNEQFF. The chain combines TRBV15 with TRBJ2-1; D is ambiguous. V dropped 2 bases and J dropped 3 bases, with 8 bases sitting between them. The CDR3 is 14 residues long. The V gene's germline CDR1 is LNHNV and CDR2 YYDKDF (reference sequence).

This clonotype was observed a few times. Here the CDR3 DNA reads TGTGCCAGCAGGTTCGCTAGCTCAAGGGCTACTGAAGCTTTCTTT. It codes for CASRFASSRATEAFF. The chain combines TRBV12-3 or TRBV12-4 with TRBJ1-1, with unresolved D. The CDR3 has 15 residues. Trimming took 6 bases from V and 5 from J, leaving 19 bases between them.